This T cell receptor beta chain was sequenced in a study of T cells in Graves' hyperthyroidism and ophthalmopathy. Study conclusions and caveats: Blood also contained most expanded thyroid clonotypes above 0.001.

The hyperthyroidism was newly diagnosed and had lasted under 2 months; the patients were aged 18 to 65. The CDR3 is 15 residues long. The germline V gene encodes CDR1 LGHNA and CDR2 YSLEER. Trimming removed 1 base from V and 4 bases from J, with 13 bases in between. In its sample, this clonotype was seen many times. Antigen unknown. RNA transcripts yielded amplified TCR beta CDR3 regions. RT-PCR in the first round (using the HTBI primer set) targeted the TCR CDR3. TCRdb reanalysed the multiplex PCR reads using MiXCR and keeps one entry per CDR3 protein. The sample holds hundreds of thousands of distinct CDR3 sequences; approximately 14% are singletons and the top ten take 13% to 15%.

The rearrangement joins TRBV4-3 to TRBJ1-2, with a possible D match to TRBD1 (5 bases). The sample consisted of blood. This TCR was recovered from a woman aged 18 to 35 with Graves' hyperthyroidism. CDR3 loop: CASSQGVGLGYGYTF. CDR3 bases: TGCGCCAGCAGCCAAGGGGTGGGGCTCGGCTATGGCTACACCTTC.